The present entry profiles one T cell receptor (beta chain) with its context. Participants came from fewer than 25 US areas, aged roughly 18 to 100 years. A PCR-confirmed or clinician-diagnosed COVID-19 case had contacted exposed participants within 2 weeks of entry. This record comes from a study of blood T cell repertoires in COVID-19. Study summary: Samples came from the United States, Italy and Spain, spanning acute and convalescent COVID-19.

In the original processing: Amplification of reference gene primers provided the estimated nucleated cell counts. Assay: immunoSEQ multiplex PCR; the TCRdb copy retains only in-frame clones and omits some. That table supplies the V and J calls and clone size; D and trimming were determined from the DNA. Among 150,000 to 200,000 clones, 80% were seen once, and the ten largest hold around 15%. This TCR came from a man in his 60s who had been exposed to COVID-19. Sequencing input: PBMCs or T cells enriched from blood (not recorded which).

The CDR3 spells CASSLTTGGVREKLFF. CDR3 DNA sequence: TGTGCCAGCAGCCTCACTACAGGGGGCGTAAGAGAAAAACTGTTTTTT. This rearrangement joins TRBV3-1 (or the pseudogene TRBV3-2) to TRBJ1-4; 9 bases fit TRBD1. In germline, CDR1 is LGHDT, CDR2 YNNKEL (reference sequence). V gave up 4 bases and J gave up 8 bases; unmatched junction bases: 11. The CDR3 consists of 16 residues.